The 3 T cell receptor beta chains below were found in one sample sequenced in a study of T-cell reconstitution after alpha-beta-depleted transplantation in children. Researchers prepared the TCRbeta library using unique molecular identifiers, the study reports. TCRdb reprocessed the PCR reads with MiXCR, giving one entry per CDR3 protein. This table holds about 240,000 distinct CDR3 sequences, approximately 12% found once. The sample consisted of PBMCs from the stem cell graft donor, taken from the stem cell graft. These receptors were taken from a human donor who donated a stem cell graft to a child with acute lymphoblastic leukemia.

This clonotype was counted at least ten times. The chain has TRBV2 and TRBJ1-1, with 9 bases aligning to TRBD1. The CDR3 runs 12 residues. V was clipped by 10 bases and J by 4 bases; unmatched bases: 4. Germline V gene data show CDR1 as SNHLY and CDR2 as FYNNEI. CDR3 sequence (DNA): TGTGCCAAGCCGGGACAGGGCACTGAAGCTTTCTTT. Translating gives CAKPGQGTEAFF.

This clonotype was seen more than once but under ten times. The gene calls are TRBV12-3 or TRBV12-4 and TRBJ2-7; D gene uncertain. The ends were cut back, 2 bases at V and 7 bases at J, with 15 bases in the middle. This CDR3 contains 14 residues. The CDR3 here is CASSLITDSREQYF. The CDR3 DNA is TGTGCCAGCAGTTTAATTACCGATTCTAGGGAGCAGTACTTC.

This chain joins TRBV18 and TRBJ1-5; maybe TRBD1 (5 bases). CDR1 KGHSH and CDR2 LQKENI come from the germline V gene. This CDR3 has 15 amino acids. V was shortened by 3 bases and J by 2 bases, with 11 bases between the two germline ends. The CDR3 nucleotides are TGTGCCAGCTCACCCGCACAGGATGGCAATCAGCCCCAGCATTTT. This gives the protein CASSPAQDGNQPQHF.